Below are 11 T cell receptor beta chains sequenced from a single sample in a study of CD8+CD57+ T cells in acquired aplastic anemia. Genomic DNA provided the template from which TCR beta VDJ and CDR3 profiles were obtained. TCRdb called the reads again in MiXCR, with one record for every CDR3 protein. The data show under 200,000 distinct CDR3 sequences, about half seen once. Before being chosen for sequencing, patients had shown CD8+CD57+ cell expansion by flow cytometry. Material: sorted CD4+, CD8+, or CD8+CD57+ T cells (not recorded which) from PBMCs. The receptors were gathered from a human donor with aplastic anemia.

This clonotype was recorded once. V and J are TRBV5-1 and TRBJ2-3; 7 positions agree with TRBD1. Germline-derived CDR1 and CDR2 are SGHRS and YFSETQ. V lost 0 bases and J lost 3; bases outside the gene matches: 4. This CDR3 region has 15 residues. This CDR3 is CASSLGQGKTDTQYF. The DNA for the CDR3 is TGCGCCAGCAGCTTGGGACAGGGTAAGACAGATACGCAGTATTTT. The full variable domain, completed using reference TRBV5-1 and TRBJ2-3, is KAGVTQTPRYLIKTRGQQVTLSCSPISGHRSVSWYQQTPGQGLQFLFEYFSETQRNKGNFPGRFSGRQFSNSRSEMNVSTLELGDSALYLCASSLGQGKTDTQYFGPGTRLTVL.

This clonotype was recorded many times. The CDR3 DNA reads as TGTGCCAGCTCACGAGACAGTAATCAGCCCCAGCATTTT. Amino acid sequence: CASSRDSNQPQHF. This chain links TRBV7-2 with TRBJ1-5; possible D gene TRBD1, 5 bases. Germline lookup yields CDR1 SGHTA and CDR2 FQGNSA. Trimming took off 8 bases at V and 4 bases at J, with 12 bases between the two ends. This CDR3 is 13 amino acids long.

The gene calls are TRBV6-1 and TRBJ2-4; 8 bases align to TRBD2. Germline loops: CDR1 MNHNS, CDR2 SASEGT. The CDR3 sequence is 17 residues long. The V segment lost 5 bases and the J segment 0 bases; nucleotides outside the gene matches: 9. Here the CDR3 reads CASSPPLADLAKNIQYF. CDR3 nucleotide sequence: TGTGCCAGCAGTCCCCCACTAGCGGACCTAGCCAAAAACATTCAGTACTTC.

V usage is TRBV2 and J usage is TRBJ1-1, with a tentative D call TRBD1 (5 bases). The CDR3 sequence is 13 residues long. V lost 6 bases and J 6 bases, leaving 14 bases between the germline ends. CDR1 SNHLY and CDR2 FYNNEI come from the germline V gene. CDR3 coding DNA: TGTGCCAGCAGCGTAGCAGGGACTGCTGAAGCTTTCTTT. It translates to CASSVAGTAEAFF.

This sequence joins TRBV24-1 and TRBJ1-4; TRBD1 matches 9 bases. Trimming at V came to 4 bases and at J to 8 bases, leaving 7 bases not matched to a gene. This CDR3 is built from 15 residues. CDR1 and CDR2 from the germline V gene are KGHDR and SFDVKD. The CDR3 spells CATSDQTGGGEKLFF. In DNA form, the CDR3 reads TGTGCCACCAGTGACCAGACAGGGGGTGGAGAAAAACTGTTTTTT.

The chain links TRBV18 to TRBJ1-1; D remains unclear. Germline CDR1 is KGHSH and CDR2 is LQKENI. Deletions cut 0 bases from V and 2 bases from J, with 7 bases between. CDR3 length: 14 residues. This CDR3 is CASSPPRINTEAFF. CDR3 sequence (DNA): TGTGCCAGCTCACCACCGCGGATTAACACTGAAGCTTTCTTT.

Comments on this clonotype: A single base separates this from a much larger clone, so it may be a read error. The V gene is TRBV5-6, the J gene TRBJ2-2, with 7 bases that match TRBD1. The J segment lost 5 bases and the V segment lost 7 bases, leaving 11 bases of the junction unmatched. The CDR3 is 15 residues long. The V gene's germline CDR1 is SGHDT and CDR2 YYEEEE. The CDR3 here is CASGWDSWGTGELFF. In DNA form, the CDR3 reads TGTGCCAGCGGCTGGGACAGCTGGGGAACCGGGGAGCTGTTTTTT.

The chain combines TRBV11-3 with TRBJ2-7; D not certain. This CDR3 region has 13 residues. V lost 5 bases, J lost 5 bases, and 13 bases lay in between. Per germline, CDR1 SGHNT and CDR2 YENEEA. DNA for the CDR3: TGTGCCAGCAGCCCTCGGTTAGATAACGAGCAGTACTTC. It codes for CASSPRLDNEQYF.

The chain is built from TRBV2 and TRBJ1-1; D is undetermined. Germline CDR1 SNHLY, CDR2 FYNNEI. The length of the CDR3 is 13 residues. V lost 7 bases and J lost 0, with 9 bases in between. The CDR3 protein is CASTQEMNTEAFF. CDR3 bases: TGTGCCAGCACTCAGGAGATGAACACTGAAGCTTTCTTT.

V gene TRBV29-1 combines with J gene TRBJ2-6; no firm D call. Trimming shortened V by 4 bases and J by 2 bases, and 6 bases separated the two germline ends. This CDR3 region has 13 residues. Germline assignment: CDR1 SQVTM and CDR2 ANQGSEA. The CDR3, as DNA: TGCAGCGTTGGTCGGGCTGGGGCCAACGTCCTGACTTTC. Translation gives CSVGRAGANVLTF.

The chain has TRBV15 and TRBJ2-3; the D call may be TRBD1 or TRBD2 (5 bases each). The germline V and J ends were trimmed by 0 bases and 0 bases, with 10 bases remaining between them. Germline V gene data show CDR1 as LNHNV and CDR2 as YYDKDF (reference sequence). This CDR3 has 16 amino acids. CDR3 sequence reads: CATSRDGGTSTDTQYF. CDR3 in DNA: TGTGCCACCAGCAGAGATGGGGGAACTAGCACAGATACGCAGTATTTT.